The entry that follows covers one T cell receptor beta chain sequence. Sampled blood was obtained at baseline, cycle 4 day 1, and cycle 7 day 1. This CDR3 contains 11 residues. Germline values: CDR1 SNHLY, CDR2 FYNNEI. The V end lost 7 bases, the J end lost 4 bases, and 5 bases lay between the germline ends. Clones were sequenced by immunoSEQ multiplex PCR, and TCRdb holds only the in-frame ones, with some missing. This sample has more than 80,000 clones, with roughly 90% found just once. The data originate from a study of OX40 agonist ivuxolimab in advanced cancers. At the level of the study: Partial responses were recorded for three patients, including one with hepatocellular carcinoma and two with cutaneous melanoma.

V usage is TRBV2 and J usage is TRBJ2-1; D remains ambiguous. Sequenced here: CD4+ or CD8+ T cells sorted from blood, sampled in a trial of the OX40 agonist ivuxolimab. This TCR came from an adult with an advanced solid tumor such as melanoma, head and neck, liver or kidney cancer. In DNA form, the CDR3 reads TGTGCCAGCAAATTTTACAATGAGCAGTTCTTC. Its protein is CASKFYNEQFF.